Below, one T cell receptor beta chain is given with its context. Per the original methods: Using reference gene primer amplification, nucleated cell counts were estimated. Sequencing was performed with immunoSEQ multiplex PCR; in TCRdb, only in-frame clones are kept and a portion is missing. V and J calls and clone size come straight from that table; D and trimming were deduced from the DNA. There are 72,000 or so clones in the sample; 90% occur only once, and roughly 0.8% lies in the top ten. The sample is drawn from a study of blood T cell repertoires in COVID-19. V trimming: 7 bases; J trimming: 2 bases; junction bases outside the gene matches: 13. Germline CDR1 is SNHLY and CDR2 is FYNNEI. The CDR3 has 16 amino acids.

The rearrangement links TRBV2 to TRBJ2-7; 8 nucleotides match TRBD1. This TCR was recovered from an elderly woman with acute or convalescent COVID-19. What was sequenced was peripheral blood. The CDR3 nucleotides read TGTGCCAGCACCCTTAAGGGGCAGGGGGCTCCCTACGAGCAGTACTTC. Protein sequence: CASTLKGQGAPYEQYF.